The rows below give T cell receptor beta chains drawn from one sample of a study of blood T cells in healthy people across ages. TCRdb reanalysed the 5' RACE reads using MiXCR and keeps one entry per CDR3 protein. The sample has about 1,500,000 distinct CDR3 sequences; 42% are singletons. The sample consisted of blood. Every receptor here comes from a woman younger than 35 in good health. CDR3s include the opening cysteine and the closing phenylalanine or tryptophan. D genes are given only for firm matches. Clone size appears in some rows only: once, few, many, or a class for an expanded clone.

j_call,d_call,v_call,clone_size,cdr3_aa,cdr3_nt
TRBJ2-1,TRBD1,TRBV2,.,CASSEEGALYSEQFF,TGTGCCAGCAGTGAAGAGGGGGCCTTATATAGTGAGCAGTTCTTC
TRBJ2-3,TRBD2,TRBV6-1,few,CASSPQTSGRTDTQYF,TGTGCCAGCAGCCCCCAGACTAGCGGCAGGACAGATACGCAGTATTTT
TRBJ2-5,.,TRBV12-3/TRBV12-4,.,CASRTRGLETQYF,TGTGCCAGCAGAACCCGTGGGTTAGAGACCCAGTACTTC
TRBJ2-2,.,TRBV12-5,few,CASGLLLPPLAGELFF,TGTGCTAGTGGTTTGCTTTTGCCTCCTCTCGCCGGGGAGCTGTTTTTT
TRBJ2-1,TRBD2,TRBV5-5,.,CASSLAVTSGGFLEQFF,TGTGCCAGCAGCTTGGCCGTGACTAGCGGGGGGTTCCTTGAGCAGTTCTTC
TRBJ2-4,.,TRBV10-1,many,CASSPGTSKNIQYF,TGCGCCAGCAGTCCCGGGACCTCCAAAAACATTCAGTACTTC
TRBJ1-5,TRBD1,TRBV29-1,few,CSVAETGGGSNQPQHF,TGCAGCGTTGCTGAGACAGGGGGTGGTAGCAATCAGCCCCAGCATTTT
TRBJ2-1,TRBD2,TRBV5-1,few,CASSRYRGLAEYNEQFF,TGCGCCAGCAGCAGGTACAGAGGACTAGCGGAGTACAATGAGCAGTTCTTC
TRBJ1-1,.,TRBV5-6,.,CASTPERMNTEAFF,TGTGCCAGCACCCCAGAGAGGATGAACACTGAAGCTTTCTTT
TRBJ2-1,.,TRBV6-1,many,CASIEGGPYYNEQFF,TGTGCCAGCATTGAAGGCGGCCCTTACTACAATGAGCAGTTCTTC
TRBJ1-4,TRBD1,TRBV20-1,.,CSARYRDRDGMFF,TGCAGTGCTCGTTACCGGGACAGGGACGGAATGTTTTTT
TRBJ2-3,.,TRBV20-1,.,CSATGPGKDTQYF,TGCAGTGCTACTGGACCAGGCAAGGATACGCAGTATTTT
TRBJ1-5,.,TRBV20-1,.,CSARGAAGAPSSNQPQHF,TGCAGTGCTAGAGGTGCTGCAGGAGCCCCCTCTAGCAATCAGCCCCAGCATTTT
TRBJ1-2,.,TRBV5-1,.,CASSLGDSDGYTF,TGCGCCAGCAGCTTGGGTGACAGCGATGGCTACACCTTC
TRBJ2-7,.,TRBV2,.,CASRARWGDSYEQYF,TGTGCCAGCAGGGCCCGCTGGGGGGACAGTTACGAGCAGTACTTC
TRBJ2-3,TRBD2,TRBV10-3,.,CAISESTGGGTDTQYF,TGTGCCATCAGTGAGTCGACGGGGGGAGGCACAGATACGCAGTATTTT
TRBJ1-1,.,TRBV5-1,.,CASSLGLGVNTEAFF,TGCGCCAGCAGCTTGGGGCTGGGGGTGAACACTGAAGCTTTCTTT
TRBJ2-7,.,TRBV20-1,.,CSARGRYYEQYF,TGCAGTGCTAGGGGCCGTTACTACGAGCAGTACTTC
TRBJ2-7,TRBD2,TRBV27,many,CASSPLAGGPHEQYF,TGTGCCAGCAGTCCCCTAGCGGGAGGGCCGCACGAGCAGTACTTC
TRBJ1-2,.,TRBV12-3/TRBV12-4,few,CASSFELFYGYTF,TGTGCCAGCAGTTTTGAGTTATTCTATGGCTACACCTTC
TRBJ1-4,.,TRBV7-3,.,CASSPPRGSPDEKLFF,TGTGCCAGCAGCCCCCCCCGGGGATCGCCAGATGAAAAACTGTTTTTT
TRBJ1-5,.,TRBV3-1,few,CASSPQPFSNQPQHF,TGTGCCAGCAGCCCTCAACCTTTTAGCAATCAGCCCCAGCATTTT
TRBJ2-1,TRBD2,TRBV12-3/TRBV12-4,.,CASSSLTGGVQFF,TGTGCCAGCAGTTCCCTGACGGGGGGTGTGCAGTTCTTC
TRBJ2-2,TRBD1,TRBV9,few,CASSVVGQGSGGELFF,TGTGCCAGCAGCGTAGTGGGACAGGGCAGTGGCGGGGAGCTGTTTTTT
TRBJ2-5,.,TRBV4-1,few,CASSQVAFQETQYF,TGCGCCAGCAGCCAAGTCGCCTTTCAAGAGACCCAGTACTTC
TRBJ1-1,.,TRBV6-5,once,CASSGTGESRAFF,TGTGCCAGCAGTGGAACGGGGGAATCTCGAGCTTTCTTT
TRBJ2-1,.,TRBV4-1,.,CASSQDSIVKFF,TGCGCCAGCAGCCAAGATAGTATAGTGAAGTTCTTC
TRBJ1-2,.,TRBV12-3/TRBV12-4,many,CASSAQGNYGYTF,TGTGCCAGCAGCGCCCAGGGTAACTATGGCTACACCTTC